The source of this T cell receptor (beta chain) is a study of response to subunit inactivated influenza vaccine. Study conclusions and caveats: The authors suggested that few new T cells are recruited per seasonal influenza vaccination.

TCRdb recomputed calls from the RT-PCR reads with MiXCR, one row per CDR3 protein. The repertoire holds some 480,000 distinct CDR3 sequences, with about a tenth as singletons. Regarding this clonotype: What it binds is unknown.

Trimming at V came to 5 bases and at J to 3 bases, leaving 6 bases not matched to a gene. Germline V gene data show CDR1 as MRHNA and CDR2 as SNTAGT. The CDR3 spans 15 residues. Sequenced here: PBMCs from blood, sampled 40 to 50 days after vaccination. This chain uses TRBV6-4 with TRBJ2-1; 8 nucleotides agree with TRBD1. The origin of this receptor is a man over 45 who received an inactivated influenza vaccine. CDR3 loop: CASSRETGVYNEQFF. The CDR3, as DNA: TGTGCCAGCAGTCGGGAGACAGGGGTCTACAATGAGCAGTTCTTC.